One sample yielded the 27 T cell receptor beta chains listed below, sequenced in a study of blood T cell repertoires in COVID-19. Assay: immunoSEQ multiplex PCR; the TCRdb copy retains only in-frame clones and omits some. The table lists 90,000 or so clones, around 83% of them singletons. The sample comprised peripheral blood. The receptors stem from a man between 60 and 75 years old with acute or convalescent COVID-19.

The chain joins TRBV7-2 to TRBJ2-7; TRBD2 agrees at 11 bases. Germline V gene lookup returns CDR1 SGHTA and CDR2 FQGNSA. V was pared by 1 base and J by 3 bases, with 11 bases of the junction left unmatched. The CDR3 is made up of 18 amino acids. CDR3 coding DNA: TGTGCCAGCAGCTTAGACGACTGTAGCGGGGGGGCGGACTACGAGCAGTACGTC. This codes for CASSLDDCSGGADYEQYV.

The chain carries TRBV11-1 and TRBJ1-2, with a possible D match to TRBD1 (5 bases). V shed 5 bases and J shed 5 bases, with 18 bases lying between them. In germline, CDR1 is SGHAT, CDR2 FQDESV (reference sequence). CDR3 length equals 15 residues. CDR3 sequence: CASSPGWPVAYGYTF. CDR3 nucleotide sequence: TGTGCCAGCAGCCCAGGGTGGCCTGTCGCGTATGGCTACACCTTC.

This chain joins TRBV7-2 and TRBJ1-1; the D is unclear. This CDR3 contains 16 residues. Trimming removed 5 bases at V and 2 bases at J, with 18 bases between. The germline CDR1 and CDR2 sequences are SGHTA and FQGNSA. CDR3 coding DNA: TGTGCCAGCAGCGGGATCCCCCGGGGTCGAAACACTGAAGCTTTCTTT. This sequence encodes CASSGIPRGRNTEAFF. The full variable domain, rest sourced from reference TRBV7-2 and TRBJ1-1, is GAGVSQSPSNKVTEKGKDVELRCDPISGHTALYWYRQSLGQGLEFLIYFQGNSAPDKSGLPSDRFSAERTGGSVSTLTIQRTQQEDSAVYLCASSGIPRGRNTEAFFGQGTRLTVV.

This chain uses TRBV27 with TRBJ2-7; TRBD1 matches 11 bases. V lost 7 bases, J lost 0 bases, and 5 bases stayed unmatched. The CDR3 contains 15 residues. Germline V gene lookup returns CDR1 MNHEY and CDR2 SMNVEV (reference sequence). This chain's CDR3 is CASTGQGASSYEQYF. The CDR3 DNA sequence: TGTGCCAGCACTGGACAGGGGGCCAGCTCCTACGAGCAGTACTTC.

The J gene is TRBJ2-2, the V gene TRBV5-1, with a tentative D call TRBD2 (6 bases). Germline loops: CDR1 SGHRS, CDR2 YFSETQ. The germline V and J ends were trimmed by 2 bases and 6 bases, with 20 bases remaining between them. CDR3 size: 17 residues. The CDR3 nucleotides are TGCGCCAGCAGCTTACTAGCTAGAGGTTACGGGGCCGGGGAGCTGTTTTTT. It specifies CASSLLARGYGAGELFF.

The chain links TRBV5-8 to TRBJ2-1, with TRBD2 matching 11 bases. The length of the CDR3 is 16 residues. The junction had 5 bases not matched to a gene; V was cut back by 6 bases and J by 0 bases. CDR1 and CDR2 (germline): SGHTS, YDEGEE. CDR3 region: CASKTSGTGSYNEQFF. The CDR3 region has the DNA TGTGCCAGCAAGACTAGCGGGACCGGCTCCTACAATGAGCAGTTCTTC.

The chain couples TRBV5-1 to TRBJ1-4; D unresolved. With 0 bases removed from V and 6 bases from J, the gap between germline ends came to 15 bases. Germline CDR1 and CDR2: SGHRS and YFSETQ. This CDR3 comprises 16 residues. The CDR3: CASSLAFGTVDEKLFF. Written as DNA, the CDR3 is TGCGCCAGCAGCTTGGCCTTTGGAACAGTTGATGAAAAACTGTTTTTT.

The chain's CDR3 is CASSLSGGSYEQYV. The CDR3 DNA reads TGTGCCAGCAGCTTATCCGGGGGGTCCTACGAGCAGTACGTC. This chain uses TRBV11-1 with TRBJ2-7, with 7 bases matching TRBD2. The CDR3 contains 14 residues. The V gene's germline CDR1 is SGHAT and CDR2 FQDESV (reference sequence). Unmatched junction bases numbered 2, after V lost 2 bases and J lost 1 base.

CDR3 sequence: CASSQGLAGGAYEQYF. CDR3 sequence (DNA): TGCGCCAGCAGCCAAGGGTTGGCGGGGGGAGCCTACGAGCAGTACTTC. The V and J genes are TRBV4-3 and TRBJ2-7; 8 bases line up with TRBD2. The CDR3 sequence is 16 residues long. V gave up 1 base and J gave up 2 bases; unmatched junction bases: 7. CDR1 LGHNA and CDR2 YSLEER come from the germline V gene.

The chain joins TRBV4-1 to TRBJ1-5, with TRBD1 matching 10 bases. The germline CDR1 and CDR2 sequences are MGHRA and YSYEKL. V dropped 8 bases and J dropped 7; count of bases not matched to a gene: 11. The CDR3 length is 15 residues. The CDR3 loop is CASGTRDRGGQPQHF. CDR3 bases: TGCGCCAGCGGAACACGGGACAGGGGTGGACAGCCCCAGCATTTT.

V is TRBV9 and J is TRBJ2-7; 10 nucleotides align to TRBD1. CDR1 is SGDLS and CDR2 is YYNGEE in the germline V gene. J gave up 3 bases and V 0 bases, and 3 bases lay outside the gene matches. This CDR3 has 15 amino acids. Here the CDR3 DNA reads TGTGCCAGCAGCGTAGGGGACAGGGGATTCTACGAGCAGTACTTC. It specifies CASSVGDRGFYEQYF.

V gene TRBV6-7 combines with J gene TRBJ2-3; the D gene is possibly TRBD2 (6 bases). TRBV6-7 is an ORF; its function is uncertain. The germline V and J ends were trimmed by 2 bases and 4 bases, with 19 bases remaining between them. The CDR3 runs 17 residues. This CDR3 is CASSYPERDSNADTQYF. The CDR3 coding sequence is TGTGCCAGCAGTTACCCGGAAAGGGACTCCAACGCAGATACGCAGTATTTT.

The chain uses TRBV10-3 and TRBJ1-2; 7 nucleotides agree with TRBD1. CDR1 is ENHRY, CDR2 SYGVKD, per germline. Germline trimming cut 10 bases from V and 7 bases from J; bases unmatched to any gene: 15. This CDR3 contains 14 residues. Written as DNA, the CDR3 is TGTGCCACGACGCGGAGGGGGCCTCTAACTGGCTACACCTTC. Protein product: CATTRRGPLTGYTF.

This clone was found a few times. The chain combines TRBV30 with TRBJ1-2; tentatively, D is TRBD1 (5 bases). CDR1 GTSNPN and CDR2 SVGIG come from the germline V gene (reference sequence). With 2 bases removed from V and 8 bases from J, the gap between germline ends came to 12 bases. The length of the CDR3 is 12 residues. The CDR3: CAWSTGSIGYTF. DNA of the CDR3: TGTGCCTGGAGTACAGGTTCTATCGGCTACACCTTC.

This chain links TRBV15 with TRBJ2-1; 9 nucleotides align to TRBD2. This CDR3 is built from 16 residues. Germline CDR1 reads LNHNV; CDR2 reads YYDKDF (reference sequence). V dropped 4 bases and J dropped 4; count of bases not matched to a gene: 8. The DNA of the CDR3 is TGTGCCACCAGCAAGGGGCCTAGCGGGGTTTACAATGAGCAGTTCTTC. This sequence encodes CATSKGPSGVYNEQFF.

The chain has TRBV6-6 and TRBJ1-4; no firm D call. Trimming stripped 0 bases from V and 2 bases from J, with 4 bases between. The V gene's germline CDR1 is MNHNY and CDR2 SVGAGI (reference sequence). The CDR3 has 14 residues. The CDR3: CASSYSGTNEKLFF. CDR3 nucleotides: TGTGCCAGCAGTTACTCCGGGACTAATGAAAAACTGTTTTTT.

DNA of the CDR3: TGTGCCAGCAGCCAACATCCTGCGGGACGACACTACGAGCAGTACTTC. Translating gives CASSQHPAGRHYEQYF. The V gene is TRBV7-2, the J gene TRBJ2-7; possibly TRBD2 for D (6 bases). The V gene's germline CDR1 is SGHTA and CDR2 FQGNSA. The V end was cut by 5 bases, the J end by 3 bases, with 20 bases between. CDR3 length: 16 amino acids.

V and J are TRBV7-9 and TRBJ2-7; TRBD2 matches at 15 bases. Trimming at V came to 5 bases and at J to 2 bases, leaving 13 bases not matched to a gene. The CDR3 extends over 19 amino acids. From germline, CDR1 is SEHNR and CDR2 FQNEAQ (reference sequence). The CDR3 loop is CASSDNPGLAGGHPYEQYF. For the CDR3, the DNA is TGTGCCAGCAGCGACAACCCGGGACTAGCGGGGGGACATCCCTACGAGCAGTACTTC.

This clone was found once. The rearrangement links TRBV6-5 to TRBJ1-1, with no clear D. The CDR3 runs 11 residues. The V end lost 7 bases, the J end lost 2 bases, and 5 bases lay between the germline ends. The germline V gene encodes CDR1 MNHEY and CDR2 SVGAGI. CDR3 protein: CASNLNTEAFF. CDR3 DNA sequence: TGTGCCAGCAACCTAAACACTGAAGCTTTCTTT.

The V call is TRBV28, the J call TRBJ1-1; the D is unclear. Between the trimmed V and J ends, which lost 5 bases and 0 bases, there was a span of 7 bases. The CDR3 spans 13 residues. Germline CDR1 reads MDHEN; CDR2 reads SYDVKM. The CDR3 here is CASSLQMNTEAFF. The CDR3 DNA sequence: TGTGCCAGCAGTCTACAGATGAACACTGAAGCTTTCTTT.

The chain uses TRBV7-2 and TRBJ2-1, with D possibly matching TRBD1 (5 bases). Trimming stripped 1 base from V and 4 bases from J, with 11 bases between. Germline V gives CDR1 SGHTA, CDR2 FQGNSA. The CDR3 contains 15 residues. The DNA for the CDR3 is TGTGCCAGCAGCTTAGGGGCAGGGTTGTACAATGAGCAGTTCTTC. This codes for CASSLGAGLYNEQFF.

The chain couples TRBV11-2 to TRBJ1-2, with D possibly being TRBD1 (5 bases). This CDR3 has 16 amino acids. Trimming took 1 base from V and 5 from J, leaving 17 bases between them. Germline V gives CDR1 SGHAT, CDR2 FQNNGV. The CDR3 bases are TGTGCCAGCAGCTTAGGTGGTGTGGACACAACTTATGGCTACACCTTC. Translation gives CASSLGGVDTTYGYTF.

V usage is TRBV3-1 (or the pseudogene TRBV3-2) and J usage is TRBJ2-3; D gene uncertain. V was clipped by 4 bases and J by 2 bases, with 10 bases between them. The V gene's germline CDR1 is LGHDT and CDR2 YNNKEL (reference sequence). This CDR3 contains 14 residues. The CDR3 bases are TGTGCCAGCAGCCCCCCTTTGTTCACAGATACGCAGTATTTT. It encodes CASSPPLFTDTQYF.

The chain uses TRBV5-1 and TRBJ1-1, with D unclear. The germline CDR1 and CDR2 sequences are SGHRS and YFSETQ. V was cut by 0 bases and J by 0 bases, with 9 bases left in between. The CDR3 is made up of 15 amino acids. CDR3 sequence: CASSLGSLMNTEAFF. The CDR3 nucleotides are TGCGCCAGCAGCTTGGGAAGCCTCATGAACACTGAAGCTTTCTTT.

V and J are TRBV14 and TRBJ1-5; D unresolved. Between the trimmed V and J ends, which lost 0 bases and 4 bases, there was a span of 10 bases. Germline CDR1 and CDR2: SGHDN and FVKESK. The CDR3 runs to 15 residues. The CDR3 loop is CASSQDWASNQPQHF. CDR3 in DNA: TGTGCCAGCAGCCAAGATTGGGCAAGTAATCAGCCCCAGCATTTT.

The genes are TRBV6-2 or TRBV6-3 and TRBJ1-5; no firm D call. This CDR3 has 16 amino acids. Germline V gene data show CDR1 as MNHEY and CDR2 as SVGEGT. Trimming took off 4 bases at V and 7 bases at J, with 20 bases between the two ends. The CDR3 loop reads CASSSNRVEAVQPQHF. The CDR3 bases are TGTGCCAGCAGTTCAAACCGAGTAGAGGCAGTCCAGCCCCAGCATTTT.

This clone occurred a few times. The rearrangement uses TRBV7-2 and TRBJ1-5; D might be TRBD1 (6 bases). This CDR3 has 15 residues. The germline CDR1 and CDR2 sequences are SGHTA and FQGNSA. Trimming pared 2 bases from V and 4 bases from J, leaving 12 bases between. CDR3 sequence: CASSLNGQMNQPQHF. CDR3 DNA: TGTGCCAGCAGCTTAAATGGACAGATGAATCAGCCCCAGCATTTT.